A single sample is the source of the 24 T cell receptor beta chains below, sequenced in a study of immune characterization of retroperitoneal liposarcoma. TCRdb processed the PCR reads anew with MiXCR; each CDR3 protein has one entry. In the table there are thousands of distinct CDR3 sequences, approximately 45% of which are singletons. The sample was tumor tissue. These receptors came from a male donor with retroperitoneal liposarcoma.

This clonotype qualifies as medium-sized. The chain carries TRBV7-2 and TRBJ2-1, with 7 bases that match TRBD2. V shed 3 bases and J 2 bases; nucleotides not matched to a gene: 13. CDR1 SGHTA and CDR2 FQGNSA come from the germline V gene. The CDR3 has 18 residues. The CDR3 bases are TGTGCCAGCAGCTTGGGAGGGTTACGGGCCCCGCCCTACAATGAGCAGTTCTTC. This gives the protein CASSLGGLRAPPYNEQFF.

The V and J genes are TRBV6-5 and TRBJ1-2, with D possibly TRBD1 on 5 matching bases. The CDR3 has 13 amino acids. Germline-derived CDR1 and CDR2 are MNHEY and SVGAGI. The germline V and J ends were trimmed by 2 bases and 6 bases, with 10 bases remaining between them. The CDR3 coding sequence is TGTGCCAGCAGTTACCAGCCGGGGGATGGCTACACCTTC. Translated, it gives CASSYQPGDGYTF.

A few counts support this clonotype. The rearrangement joins TRBV6-1 to TRBJ2-5, with D perhaps matching TRBD2 (6 bases). Germline values: CDR1 MNHNS, CDR2 SASEGT. The CDR3 totals 13 residues. Deletions cut 11 bases from V and 1 base from J, with 14 bases between. The CDR3 protein is CASTGVTQETQYF. The CDR3 DNA sequence: TGTGCCTCCACGGGGGTAACCCAAGAGACCCAGTACTTC.

In this sample, this clonotype is medium-sized. The chain recombines TRBV7-2 with TRBJ2-5; a possible D gene is TRBD2 (6 bases). V lost 1 base to trimming and J lost 5 bases, with 14 bases between them. The CDR3 has 15 residues. In germline, CDR1 is SGHTA, CDR2 FQGNSA. DNA for the CDR3: TGTGCCAGCAGCTTAGATCCTAGGGGAGGTGAGACCCAGTACTTC. This sequence encodes CASSLDPRGGETQYF.

V gene TRBV27 combines with J gene TRBJ2-3; a weak D match, TRBD2 (5 bases). CDR3 length: 13 residues. Trimming pared 8 bases from V and 4 bases from J, leaving 13 bases between. The germline V gene has CDR1 MNHEY and CDR2 SMNVEV (reference sequence). The CDR3: CASGSRSADTQYF. The CDR3 DNA sequence: TGTGCCAGCGGGTCCCGTAGCGCAGATACGCAGTATTTT.

This chain links TRBV11-2 with TRBJ1-1, with unresolved D. Germline lookup yields CDR1 SGHAT and CDR2 FQNNGV. V was cut by 2 bases and J by 0 bases, with 13 bases left in between. This CDR3 comprises 16 residues. CDR3 amino acids: CASSLRFGSMNTEAFF. For the CDR3, the DNA is TGTGCCAGCAGCTTAAGGTTCGGGAGTATGAACACTGAAGCTTTCTTT.

The chain combines TRBV6-1 with TRBJ2-1; the match to TRBD2 covers 7 bases. The CDR3 runs to 15 residues. CDR1 and CDR2 from the germline V gene are MNHNS and SASEGT. The J segment lost 6 bases and the V segment lost 2 bases, leaving 7 bases of the junction unmatched. The CDR3 region is CASSEMGLLGNEQFF. The CDR3 bases are TGTGCCAGCAGTGAAATGGGACTACTTGGCAATGAGCAGTTCTTC.

About this clonotype itself: One end of the junction does not line up with germline, which may come from a read error. V usage is TRBV7-6 and J usage is TRBJ2-1; tentatively, D is TRBD2 (6 bases). The J call may be incorrect, as the DNA end agrees better with TRBJ2-5. This CDR3 spans 13 amino acids. Germline values: CDR1 SGHVS, CDR2 FNYEAQ. The chain's CDR3 is CASSVTGGETQYF. The CDR3 DNA reads TGTGCTAGCAGCGTGACTGGGGGGGAGACCCAGTACTTC.

This clonotype has more than one count but fewer than ten. The chain recombines TRBV7-2 with TRBJ2-5, with 10 bases matching TRBD2. The last part of the DNA fits TRBJ2-1 better; the J call may be wrong. The CDR3 loop spans 15 amino acids. Germline V gene sequence: CDR1 SGHTA, CDR2 FQGNSA. CDR3 amino acids: CASTTRGLANYEQFF. CDR3 coding DNA: TGTGCCAGCACCACTCGGGGACTAGCGAACTATGAGCAGTTCTTC.

The chain has TRBV6-1 and TRBJ2-1, with D possibly being TRBD1 (6 bases). The CDR3 contains 13 residues. The V and J ends lost 7 bases and 6 bases respectively, with 13 bases between them. Germline-derived CDR1 and CDR2 are MNHNS and SASEGT. CDR3 in amino acids: CASTLLGGNEQFF. The CDR3 DNA sequence: TGTGCCAGCACTCTCTTAGGGGGCAATGAGCAGTTCTTC.

The chain couples TRBV6-1 to TRBJ2-1; 9 bases align to TRBD2. The end of the DNA is better explained by TRBJ2-7, so the J call may be wrong. The CDR3 extends over 18 amino acids. The V gene's germline CDR1 is MNHNS and CDR2 SASEGT. CDR3 bases: TGTGCCAGCAGTCGCAGGACTAGCGAAACTGTTCCCTACAATGAGCAGTACTTC. It specifies CASSRRTSETVPYNEQYF.

Turning to this clonotype: A read error may explain this, as a much larger clone is one base away. The gene calls are TRBV11-2 and TRBJ2-1, with no clear D. From germline, CDR1 is SGHAT and CDR2 FQNNGV. The germline V and J ends were trimmed by 3 bases and 13 bases, with 16 bases remaining between them. The CDR3 is made up of 13 amino acids. The chain's CDR3 is CASSLGRSETQFF. The CDR3 DNA sequence: TGTGCCAGCAGCTTGGGAAGGTCGGAGACCCAGTTCTTC.

By sample share, this clonotype is medium-sized. The chain has TRBV7-2 and TRBJ2-1; unclear D gene. The J call could be wrong; TRBJ2-7 is a better fit for the DNA end. Germline CDR1 reads SGHTA; CDR2 reads FQGNSA. The CDR3 contains 18 residues. The CDR3 region has the DNA TGTGCCAGCAGCTTAATCAAACAGTTTCCAGTCTCCTACAATGAGCAGTACTTC. Protein product: CASSLIKQFPVSYNEQYF.

This chain connects TRBV6-1 to TRBJ2-1, with D perhaps matching TRBD1 (5 bases). V was trimmed by 3 bases and J by 8 bases, leaving 8 bases between them. Germline V gene lookup returns CDR1 MNHNS and CDR2 SASEGT. The CDR3 covers 12 residues. This CDR3 is CASSEQGYEQFF. The CDR3 DNA sequence: TGTGCCAGCAGTGAGCAGGGCTATGAGCAGTTCTTC.

This chain uses TRBV11-3 with TRBJ1-6, with D possibly TRBD1 on 5 matching bases. The ends were cut back, 5 bases at V and 6 bases at J, with 11 bases in the middle. There are 14 residues in the CDR3. CDR1 is SGHNT and CDR2 is YENEEA in the germline V gene. Here the CDR3 reads CASSEGQGNSPLHF. CDR3 in DNA: TGTGCCAGCAGCGAAGGCCAGGGTAATTCACCCCTCCACTTT.

The rearrangement links TRBV6-8 to TRBJ2-1; 9 bases are a match to TRBD2. CDR3 length: 15 residues. Germline loops: CDR1 MNHGY, CDR2 SAAAGT. Trimming took 6 bases from V and 6 from J; bases not matched to a gene: 9. The CDR3 sequence: CASSRLAGSLNEQFF. Here the CDR3 DNA reads TGTGCCAGCAGCCGTCTAGCGGGATCGCTCAATGAGCAGTTCTTC.

This clonotype is medium-sized. The V and J genes are TRBV7-3 and TRBJ2-5; D is ambiguous. V lost 6 bases to trimming and J lost 11 bases, with 13 bases between them. The CDR3 length is 11 residues. Germline lookup yields CDR1 SGHTA and CDR2 FQGTGA. CDR3 sequence reads: CASRRVPEQYF. CDR3 bases: TGTGCCAGCAGACGAGTACCTGAGCAGTACTTC.

This clonotype was seen only a few times. The rearrangement joins TRBV6-1 to TRBJ2-1, with a weak D call TRBD1 (5 bases). CDR3 length equals 12 residues. CDR1 and CDR2 from the germline V gene are MNHNS and SASEGT. Deletions cut 5 bases from V and 8 bases from J, with 10 bases between. This CDR3 is CASSRQWDEQFF. CDR3 in DNA: TGTGCCAGCAGTCGACAGTGGGATGAGCAGTTCTTC.

On this clonotype itself: A much larger clonotype is one base distant, so this may be a read error. This chain connects TRBV6-8 to TRBJ2-3; weak D call: TRBD2 (6 bases). CDR3 length equals 15 residues. Germline lookup yields CDR1 MNHGY and CDR2 SAAAGT. This CDR3 is CANSYSGTPPDTQYF. DNA for the CDR3: TGTGCCAACAGTTACAGTGGGACTCCCCCAGATACGCAGTATTTT.

This clonotype is termed large (0.1 to 1%). V is TRBV6-2 or TRBV6-3 and J is TRBJ2-5; 7 bases fit TRBD1. Germline assignment: CDR1 MNHEY and CDR2 SVGEGT. V dropped 2 bases and J dropped 6; count of bases not matched to a gene: 12. The CDR3 contains 16 residues. For the CDR3, the DNA is TGTGCCAGCAGTTACGCCTTCGACAGGGTGACGAAGACCCAGTACTTC. It encodes CASSYAFDRVTKTQYF.

The chain is built from TRBV11-2 and TRBJ2-3, with 10 positions matching TRBD2. Trimming removed 6 bases from V and 2 bases from J; junction bases left unmatched: 2. The CDR3 has 14 amino acids. The germline V gene encodes CDR1 SGHAT and CDR2 FQNNGV. The CDR3 is CASRLAGHTDTQYF. CDR3 nucleotide sequence: TGTGCCAGCAGACTAGCGGGACACACAGATACGCAGTATTTT.

The chain combines TRBV10-2 with TRBJ2-5; 10 bases are a match to TRBD2. Germline CDR1 and CDR2: WSHSY and SAAADI. The CDR3 contains 16 residues. J was trimmed by 1 base and V by 2 bases; bases with no gene match: 4. CDR3 DNA sequence: TGCGCCAGCAGTGAGACTAGCGGGGAGATCCAAGAGACCCAGTACTTC. It is translated as CASSETSGEIQETQYF.

The V gene is TRBV11-3, the J gene TRBJ2-3, with 7 bases identical to TRBD2. Judging by the DNA end, TRBJ2-1 fits better; the J call may be wrong. CDR1 and CDR2 (germline): SGHNT, YENEEA. The CDR3 totals 13 residues. CDR3 nucleotides: TGTGCCAGCAGCCTTAGCTGGGGGGGGGAGCAGTTCTTC. Its protein is CASSLSWGGEQFF.

This clonotype counts as medium-sized. The V and J genes are TRBV6-1 and TRBJ2-5; a possible D gene is TRBD2 (5 bases). Germline loops: CDR1 MNHNS, CDR2 SASEGT. This CDR3 spans 13 amino acids. The V and J ends lost 0 bases and 11 bases respectively, with 13 bases between them. The CDR3 bases are TGTGCCAGCAGTGAAGCGCTAGCCGGGGAGCAGTACTTC. This codes for CASSEALAGEQYF.